The present T cell receptor beta chain was sequenced within a study of blood T cell repertoires in COVID-19. As handled by the study authors: Nucleated cell counts were estimated from reference gene primer amplification. Method: immunoSEQ multiplex PCR; TCRdb's copy keeps in-frame clones and lacks some. For V, J and clone size, that table is used; D and trimming come from the DNA. The sample carries 200,000 to 250,000 clones, roughly nine tenths recorded once. The germline V gene has CDR1 SGHTA and CDR2 FQGNSA. J was trimmed by 4 bases and V by 7 bases; bases with no gene match: 9. This CDR3 is built from 15 residues.

The rearrangement uses TRBV7-2 and TRBJ1-4, with TRBD1 matching over 7 bases. This TCR was recovered from a woman in her thirties who had recovered from COVID-19. Material: PBMCs or T cells enriched from blood (not recorded which). This CDR3 is CASNRPGTDNEKLFF. The CDR3 region has the DNA TGTGCCAGCAACCGACCCGGGACAGATAATGAAAAACTGTTTTTT.